One TCR beta chain is described in this entry. The antigen remains undetermined. The sample originates from a study of CD8 T cells in ankylosing spondylitis. The study's findings and limits: Made up of eight highly homologous variants, a TCR beta motif appeared characteristic of ankylosing spondylitis blood. From matched ankylosing spondylitis synovial fluid, disease-linked clones were reportedly recovered at significantly enriched levels.

Trimming removed 0 bases from V and 9 bases from J, with 7 bases in between. There are 13 residues in the CDR3. CDR1 SGHRS and CDR2 YFSETQ come from the germline V gene. TCRdb passed the 5' RACE reads through MiXCR, listing each CDR3 protein once. Altogether some 700,000 distinct CDR3 sequences are present, about 20% being singletons, with the ten largest covering roughly a fifth. The source material was blood, either unsorted or a sorted T cell fraction (not recorded which). The receptor was isolated from a male donor with ankylosing spondylitis. This rearrangement joins TRBV5-1 to TRBJ1-6, with unresolved D. This CDR3 is CASSLDGVSPLHF. The CDR3 nucleotides read TGCGCCAGCAGCTTGGACGGGGTTTCACCCCTCCACTTT.